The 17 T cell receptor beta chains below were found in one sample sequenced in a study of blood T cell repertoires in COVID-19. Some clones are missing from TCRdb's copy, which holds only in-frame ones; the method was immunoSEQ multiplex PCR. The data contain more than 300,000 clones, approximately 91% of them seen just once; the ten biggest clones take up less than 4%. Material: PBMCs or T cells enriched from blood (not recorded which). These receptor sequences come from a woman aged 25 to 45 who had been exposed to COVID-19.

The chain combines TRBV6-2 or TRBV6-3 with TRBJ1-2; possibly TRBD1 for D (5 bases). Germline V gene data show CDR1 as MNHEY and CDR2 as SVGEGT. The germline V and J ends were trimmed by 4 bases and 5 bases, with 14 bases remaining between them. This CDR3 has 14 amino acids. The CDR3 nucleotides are TGTGCCAGCAGTTCCTACGGGACTGCATATGGCTACACCTTC. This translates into CASSSYGTAYGYTF.

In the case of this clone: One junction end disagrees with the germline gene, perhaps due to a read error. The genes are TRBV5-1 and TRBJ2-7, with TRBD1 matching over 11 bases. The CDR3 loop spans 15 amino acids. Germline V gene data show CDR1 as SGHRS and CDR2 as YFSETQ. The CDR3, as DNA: TGCGCCAGCAGTTTGGGGGGACAGGGGGCCTACGAGCAGTACTTC. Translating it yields CASSLGGQGAYEQYF.

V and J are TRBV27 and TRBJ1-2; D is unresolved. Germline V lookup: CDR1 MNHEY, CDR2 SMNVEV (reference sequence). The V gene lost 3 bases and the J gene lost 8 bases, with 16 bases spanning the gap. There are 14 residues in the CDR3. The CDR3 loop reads CASSLGPGGGGYTF. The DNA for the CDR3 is TGTGCCAGCAGTTTGGGCCCCGGAGGTGGCGGCTACACCTTC.

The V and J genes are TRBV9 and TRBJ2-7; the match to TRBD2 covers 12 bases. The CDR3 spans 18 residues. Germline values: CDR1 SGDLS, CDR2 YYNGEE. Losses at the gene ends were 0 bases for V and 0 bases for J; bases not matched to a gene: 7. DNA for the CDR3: TGTGCCAGCAGCGTAGCTACTAGCGGGGGGAGGAGCTCCTACGAGCAGTACTTC. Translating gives CASSVATSGGRSSYEQYF.

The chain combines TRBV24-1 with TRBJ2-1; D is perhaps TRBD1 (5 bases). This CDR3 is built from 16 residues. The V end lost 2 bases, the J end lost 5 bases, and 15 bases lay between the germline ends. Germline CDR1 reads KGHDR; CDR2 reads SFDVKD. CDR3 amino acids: CATSDSDTYNHNEQFF. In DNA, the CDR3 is TGTGCCACCAGTGATTCGGACACCTATAACCACAATGAGCAGTTCTTC.

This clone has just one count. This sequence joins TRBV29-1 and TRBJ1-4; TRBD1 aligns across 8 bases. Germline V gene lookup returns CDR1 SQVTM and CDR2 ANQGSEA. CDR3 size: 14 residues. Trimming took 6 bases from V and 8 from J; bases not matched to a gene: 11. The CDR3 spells CSVYSTGGGEKLFF. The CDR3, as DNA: TGCAGCGTATACTCAACAGGGGGGGGAGAAAAACTGTTTTTT.

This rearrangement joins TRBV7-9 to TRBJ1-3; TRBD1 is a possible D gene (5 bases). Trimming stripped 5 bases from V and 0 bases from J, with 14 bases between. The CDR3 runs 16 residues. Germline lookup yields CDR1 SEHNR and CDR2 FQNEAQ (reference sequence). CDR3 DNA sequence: TGTGCCAGCAGCAACCGACAGCCATCCTCTGGAAACACCATATATTTT. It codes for CASSNRQPSSGNTIYF.

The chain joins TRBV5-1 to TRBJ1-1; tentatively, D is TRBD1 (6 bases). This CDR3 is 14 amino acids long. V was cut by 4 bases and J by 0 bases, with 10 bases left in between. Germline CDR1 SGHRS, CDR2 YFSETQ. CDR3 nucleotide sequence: TGCGCCAGCAGCGCCCGACAGGTGAACACTGAAGCTTTCTTT. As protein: CASSARQVNTEAFF.

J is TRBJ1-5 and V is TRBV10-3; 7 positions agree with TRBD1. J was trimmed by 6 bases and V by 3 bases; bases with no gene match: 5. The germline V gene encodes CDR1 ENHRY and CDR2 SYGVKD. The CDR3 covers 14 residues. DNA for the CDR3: TGTGCCATCAGTGACGACAGGGTTGGTCAGCCCCAGCATTTT. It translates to CAISDDRVGQPQHF.

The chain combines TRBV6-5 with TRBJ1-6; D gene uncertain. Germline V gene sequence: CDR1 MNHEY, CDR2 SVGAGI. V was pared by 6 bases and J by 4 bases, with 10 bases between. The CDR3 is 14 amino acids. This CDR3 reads CASSSGFYNSPLHF. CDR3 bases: TGTGCCAGCAGCTCAGGATTTTATAATTCACCCCTCCACTTT.

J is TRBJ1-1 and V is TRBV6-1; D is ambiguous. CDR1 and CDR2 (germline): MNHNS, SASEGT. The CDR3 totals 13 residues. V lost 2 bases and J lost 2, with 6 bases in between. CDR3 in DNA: TGTGCCAGCAGTGAACACAGTAACACTGAAGCTTTCTTT. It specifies CASSEHSNTEAFF.

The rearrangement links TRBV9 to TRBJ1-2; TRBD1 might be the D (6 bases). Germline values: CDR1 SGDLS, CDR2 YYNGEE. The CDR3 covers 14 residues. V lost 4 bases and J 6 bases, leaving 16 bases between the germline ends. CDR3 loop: CASSPGGQGNGYTF. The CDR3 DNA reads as TGTGCCAGCAGCCCGGGGGGGCAGGGGAATGGCTACACCTTC.

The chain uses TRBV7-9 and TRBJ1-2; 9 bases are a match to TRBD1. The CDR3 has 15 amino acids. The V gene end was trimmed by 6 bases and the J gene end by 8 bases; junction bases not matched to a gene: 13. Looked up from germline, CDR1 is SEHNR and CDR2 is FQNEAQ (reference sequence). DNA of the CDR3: TGTGCCAGCAGGGGGGACAGGGATGGACGTCGCGGCTACACCTTC. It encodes CASRGDRDGRRGYTF.

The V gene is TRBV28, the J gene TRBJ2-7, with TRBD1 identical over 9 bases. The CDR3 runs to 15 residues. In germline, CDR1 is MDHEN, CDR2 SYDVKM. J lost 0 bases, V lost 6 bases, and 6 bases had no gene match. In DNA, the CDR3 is TGTGCCAGCAGGAGGACAGGGGCCATCTCCTACGAGCAGTACTTC. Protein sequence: CASRRTGAISYEQYF.

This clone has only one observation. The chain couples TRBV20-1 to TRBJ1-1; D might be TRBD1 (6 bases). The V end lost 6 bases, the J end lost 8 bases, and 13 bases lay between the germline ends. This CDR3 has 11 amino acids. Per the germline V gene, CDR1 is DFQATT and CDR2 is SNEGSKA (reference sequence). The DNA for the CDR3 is TGCAGTGCCTATCCGGGACACGAAGCTTTCTTT. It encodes CSAYPGHEAFF.

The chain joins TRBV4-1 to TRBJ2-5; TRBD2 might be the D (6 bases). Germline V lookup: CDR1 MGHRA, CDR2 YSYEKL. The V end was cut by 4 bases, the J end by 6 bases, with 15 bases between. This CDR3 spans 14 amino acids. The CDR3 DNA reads TGCGCCAGCAGCCGCCCAGGAGGGGTAAAGACCCAGTACTTC. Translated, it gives CASSRPGGVKTQYF.

The CDR3 spells CASRLRGSYEQYF. DNA of the CDR3: TGTGCCAGCAGACTGCGAGGCTCCTACGAGCAGTACTTC. The chain couples TRBV27 to TRBJ2-7, with D unresolved. The CDR3 loop spans 13 amino acids. Per germline, CDR1 MNHEY and CDR2 SMNVEV (reference sequence). The V and J ends lost 6 bases and 0 bases respectively, with 9 bases between them.